There are a few counts of the clone carrying this T cell receptor beta chain. Antigen: not known. In the PCR, 60 Vbeta and 13 Jbeta primers were used. Assay: immunoSEQ multiplex PCR; the TCRdb copy retains only in-frame clones and omits some. Of about 160,000 clones detected, about four fifths appear once; the ten largest clones hold about 2.4%. These data are taken from a study of cytomegalovirus exposure and HLA in healthy donors. Looking at the study overall: Clustering assigned 81% of the approximately 400 genotyped donors to the Caucasian-associated ancestry cluster. Study results and caveats: From TCR beta sequences, most subjects' HLA-A and HLA-B alleles were reportedly predicted accurately. Analyses of presence/absence relied on an assumption of roughly uniform sequencing depth across donors.

The germline CDR1 and CDR2 sequences are ENHRY and SYGVKD. This CDR3 spans 14 amino acids. V shed 11 bases and J shed 4 bases, with 18 bases lying between them. The sequencing input was PBMCs. The sequence was collected from a male donor in good health and CMV-seronegative. The chain recombines TRBV10-3 with TRBJ1-3, with D possibly being TRBD1 (6 bases). CDR3 nucleotide sequence: TGTGCCGCAACAGGGTCCCTCGAGGGAAACACCATATATTTT. Amino acid sequence: CAATGSLEGNTIYF.